This T cell receptor (beta chain) was recovered during a study of CD8 T cells in ankylosing spondylitis. Quantitative 5'-RACE with molecular barcodes was used to make the TCR beta libraries. TCRdb re-called the 5' RACE reads with MiXCR, one entry per CDR3 protein. The repertoire holds 250,000 or so distinct CDR3 sequences, with roughly a quarter as singletons. This CDR3 is built from 16 residues. V shed 6 bases and J 4 bases; nucleotides not matched to a gene: 9. CDR1 is ENHRY, CDR2 SYGVKD, per germline. The table lists this clonotype with a few counts. Its antigen is not known. Overall study findings and caveats: Within matched ankylosing spondylitis synovial fluid, disease-linked clones were reportedly significantly enriched. Reactive arthritis synovial fluid and blood were previously reported to contain some motif variants.

The chain uses TRBV10-3 and TRBJ2-6, with 7 bases matching TRBD1. The receptor was isolated from a male donor with ankylosing spondylitis or in good health (not recorded which). Sequencing was performed on blood, either unsorted or a sorted T cell fraction (not recorded which). The CDR3 region is CAISLGQANGANVLTF. Written as DNA, the CDR3 is TGTGCCATCAGCCTTGGACAGGCAAACGGGGCCAACGTCCTGACTTTC.